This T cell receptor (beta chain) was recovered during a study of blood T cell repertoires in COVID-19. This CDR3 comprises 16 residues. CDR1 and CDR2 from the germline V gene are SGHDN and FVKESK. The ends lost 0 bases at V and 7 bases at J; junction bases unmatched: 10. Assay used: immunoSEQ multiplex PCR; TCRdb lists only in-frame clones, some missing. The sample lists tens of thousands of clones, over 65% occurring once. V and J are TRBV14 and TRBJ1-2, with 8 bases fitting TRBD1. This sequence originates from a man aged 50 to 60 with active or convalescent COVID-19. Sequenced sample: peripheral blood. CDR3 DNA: TGTGCCAGCAGCCAAGATTCGCGGACAGGGTCGGGTGGCTACACCTTC. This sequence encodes CASSQDSRTGSGGYTF. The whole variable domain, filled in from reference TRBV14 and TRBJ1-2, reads EAGVTQFPSHSVIEKGQTVTLRCDPISGHDNLYWYRRVMGKEIKFLLHFVKESKQDESGMPNNRFLAERTGGTYSTLKVQPAELEDSGVYFCASSQDSRTGSGGYTFGSGTRLTVV.